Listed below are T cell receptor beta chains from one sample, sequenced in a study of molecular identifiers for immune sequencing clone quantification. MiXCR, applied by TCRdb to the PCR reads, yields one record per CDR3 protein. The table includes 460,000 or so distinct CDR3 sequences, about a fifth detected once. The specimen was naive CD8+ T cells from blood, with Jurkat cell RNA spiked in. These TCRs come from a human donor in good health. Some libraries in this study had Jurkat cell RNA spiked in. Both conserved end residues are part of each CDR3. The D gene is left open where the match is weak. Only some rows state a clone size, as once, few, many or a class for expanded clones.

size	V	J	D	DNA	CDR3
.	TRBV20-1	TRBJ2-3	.	TGCGGTGCTAGAGATTTGGCCGGAGGAGATACGCAGTATTTT	CGARDLAGGDTQYF
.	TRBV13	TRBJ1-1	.	TGTGCCAGCAGCTTATACGGTTACACTGAAGCTTTCTTT	CASSLYGYTEAFF
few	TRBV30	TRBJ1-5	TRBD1	TGTGCCTGGAGTACAGGGGGTTTCGGTCAGCCCCAGCATTTT	CAWSTGGFGQPQHF
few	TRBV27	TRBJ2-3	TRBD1	TGTGCCAGCAGCCCCGTGGACAGGGTGGATACGCAGTATTTT	CASSPVDRVDTQYF
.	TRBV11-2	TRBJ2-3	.	TGTGCCAGCAGCCAGTTCCGAGTCGGACCCACAGATACGCAGTATTTT	CASSQFRVGPTDTQYF
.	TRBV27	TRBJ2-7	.	TGTGCCAGCAGTTCGTCCGGACAGTCCTACGAGCAGTACTTC	CASSSSGQSYEQYF
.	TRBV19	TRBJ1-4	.	TGTGCCAATAGTGTATCAGGGTCGACTAATGAAAAACTGTTTTTT	CANSVSGSTNEKLFF
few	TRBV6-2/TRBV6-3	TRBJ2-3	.	TGTGCCAGCAGGCCGGACGGGAGCACAGATACGCAGTATTTT	CASRPDGSTDTQYF
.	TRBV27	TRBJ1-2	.	TGTGCCAGCAGTTTTCTCGCGGTCCAGGGCCCCAATGGCTACACCTTC	CASSFLAVQGPNGYTF
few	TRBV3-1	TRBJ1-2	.	TGTGCCAGCAGCCAAGATCCTTCGCCAGGCGCCTATGGCTACACCTTC	CASSQDPSPGAYGYTF
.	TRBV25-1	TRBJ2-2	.	TGTGCCACCCTAGGACAGTCATACACCGGGGAGCTGTTTTTT	CATLGQSYTGELFF
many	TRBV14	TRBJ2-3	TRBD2	TGTGCCAGCAGCCAAGTAGCGGGAAGCACAGATACGCAGTATTTT	CASSQVAGSTDTQYF
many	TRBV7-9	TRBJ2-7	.	TGTGCCAGCAGCTTAGGGGCGGTGCTCTACGAGCAGTACTTC	CASSLGAVLYEQYF
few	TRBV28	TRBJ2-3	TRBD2	TGTGCCAGCAGTTCCTCCGGGACTAGCGGGCCCCGGACAGATACGCAGTATTTT	CASSSSGTSGPRTDTQYF
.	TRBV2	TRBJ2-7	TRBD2	TGTGCTACGGGAGGGCCTACCGACGAGCAGTACTTC	CATGGPTDEQYF
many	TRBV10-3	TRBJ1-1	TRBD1	TGTGCCACCCGGACAGGAGGCACTGAAGCTTTCTTT	CATRTGGTEAFF
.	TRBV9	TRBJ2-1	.	TGTGCCAGCAGCGTAGGGACAAGTCCCTACAATGAGCAGTTCTTC	CASSVGTSPYNEQFF
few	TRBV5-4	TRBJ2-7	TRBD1	TGTGCCAGCAGCTGGGGGGACAGGACCTCCTACGAGCAGTACTTC	CASSWGDRTSYEQYF
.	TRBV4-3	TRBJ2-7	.	TGCGCCGGCAGCCAAGATGGGAGCGCCTACGAGCAGTACTTC	CAGSQDGSAYEQYF
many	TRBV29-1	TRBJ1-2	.	TGCAGCGTTGTACACAACTATGGCTACACCTTC	CSVVHNYGYTF
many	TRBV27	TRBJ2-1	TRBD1	TGTGCCAGCAGTCCCACAGGGGGCCCCTACAATGAGCAGTTCTTC	CASSPTGGPYNEQFF
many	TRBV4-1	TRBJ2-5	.	TGCGCCAGCAGCCAAATGGACAGCCAAGAGACCCAGTACTTC	CASSQMDSQETQYF
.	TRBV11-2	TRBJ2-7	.	TGTGCCAGCAGCCCGCCCTGGGGGGCGTCCTACGAGCAGTACTTC	CASSPPWGASYEQYF
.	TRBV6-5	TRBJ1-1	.	TGTGCCAGCAGTTACTCGTCGGGTATTGAAGCTTTCTTT	CASSYSSGIEAFF
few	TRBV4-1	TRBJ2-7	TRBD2	TGCGCCAGCAGCCATGGCGGGGGGGTCGACGAGCAGTACTTC	CASSHGGGVDEQYF
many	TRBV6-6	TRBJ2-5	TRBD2	TGTGCCAGCAGTTCCCCACGCTTAGCGGGGGGGCCCCTTGAGACCCAGTACTTC	CASSSPRLAGGPLETQYF
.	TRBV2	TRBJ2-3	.	TGTGCCAGCCCGCTGTCGGTCACAGATACGCAGTATTTT	CASPLSVTDTQYF
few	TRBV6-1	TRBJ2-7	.	TGTGCCAGCATACAGGCCAGCTCCTACGAGCAGTACTTC	CASIQASSYEQYF
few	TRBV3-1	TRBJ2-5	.	TGTGCCAGCAGCCAAGATTTTGAGGAGGAGACCCAGTACTTC	CASSQDFEEETQYF
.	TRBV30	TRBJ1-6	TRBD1	TGTGCCTGGACTAAGACGCAGGGGGAATATAATTCACCCCTCCACTTT	CAWTKTQGEYNSPLHF
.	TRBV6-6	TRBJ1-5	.	TGTGCCAGCAGTCACTCGCCCATGGACACCAGCAATCAGCCCCAGCATTTT	CASSHSPMDTSNQPQHF
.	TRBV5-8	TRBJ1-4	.	TGTGCCAGCAGCCCCATGCGAAAACTGTTTTTT	CASSPMRKLFF
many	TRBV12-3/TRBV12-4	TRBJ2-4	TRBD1	TGTGCCAGCAGTACAGGGGCAGCCAAAAACATTCAGTACTTC	CASSTGAAKNIQYF
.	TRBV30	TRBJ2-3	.	TGTGCCTGGAGTGTGGCCCTTGCAGATACGCAGTATTTT	CAWSVALADTQYF
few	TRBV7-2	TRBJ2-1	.	TGTGCCAGCAGCCCCTGGGACGCTTTCTCCAATGAGCAGTTCTTC	CASSPWDAFSNEQFF
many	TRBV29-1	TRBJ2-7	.	TGCAGCGCAGGGGACGGGAGCTCCTACGAGCAGTACTTC	CSAGDGSSYEQYF
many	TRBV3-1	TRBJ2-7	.	TGTGCCAGCAGCCAAGGTATGGGGTACGAGCAGTACTTC	CASSQGMGYEQYF
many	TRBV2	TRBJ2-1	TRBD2	TGTGCCAGCACCCCGGGAGTAGCGGGGGCCTCAGGCAATGAGCAGTTCTTC	CASTPGVAGASGNEQFF
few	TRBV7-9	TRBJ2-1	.	TGTGCCAGCAGCACGGGGCCGGGGCTCGAGCAGTTCTTC	CASSTGPGLEQFF
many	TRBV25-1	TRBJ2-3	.	TGTGCCAGCAGTTGGCAGGGCGAGACAGATACGCAGTATTTT	CASSWQGETDTQYF
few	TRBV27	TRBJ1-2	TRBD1	TGTGCCAGCAGTCCAATTACAGGGGACTATGGCTACACCTTC	CASSPITGDYGYTF
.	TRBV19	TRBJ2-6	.	TGTGCCAGTAGTACCCCAGGTCCCAACGTCCTGACTTTC	CASSTPGPNVLTF
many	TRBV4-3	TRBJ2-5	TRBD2	TGCGCCAGCAGCCCTAATTATAGCGGGTTACAAGAGACCCAGTACTTC	CASSPNYSGLQETQYF
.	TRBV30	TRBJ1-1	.	TGTGCCTGGAGGCCCTTTGGGGGCACTGAAGCTTTCTTT	CAWRPFGGTEAFF
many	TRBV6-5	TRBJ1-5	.	TGTGCCAGCTCCCCCACTGGAGGGTTTGGTCAGCCCCAGCATTTT	CASSPTGGFGQPQHF
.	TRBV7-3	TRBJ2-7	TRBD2	TGTGCCAGCAGCCAAGGACTAGCGGGAGTGAACGAGCAGTACTTC	CASSQGLAGVNEQYF
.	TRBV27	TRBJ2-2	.	TGTGCCAGCAGTTTTTCTCCGAGAGCTAACACCGGGGAGCCGTTTTTT	CASSFSPRANTGEPFF
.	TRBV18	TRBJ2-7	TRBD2	TGTGCCAGCCGGACCCCGGGAGGGTCCTACGAGCAGTACTTC	CASRTPGGSYEQYF
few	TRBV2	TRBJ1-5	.	TGTGCCAGCAGTGAAAACCGGGGGGGGAATCAGCCCCAGCATTTT	CASSENRGGNQPQHF
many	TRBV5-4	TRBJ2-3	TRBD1	TGTGCCAGCGCTTTTGTCGGGACAGACACAGATACGCAGTATTTT	CASAFVGTDTDTQYF
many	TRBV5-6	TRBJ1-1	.	TGTGCCAGCAGCTTTTTCTCAGGACCTGAAGCTTTCTTT	CASSFFSGPEAFF
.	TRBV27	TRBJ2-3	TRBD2	TGTGCCAGCAGTTTCCGGCGGGAGCCTAGCACAGATACGCGGTATTTT	CASSFRREPSTDTRYF
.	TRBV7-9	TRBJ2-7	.	TGTGCCAGCAGCTTCGAGGGGGGAGGCGAGCAGTACTTC	CASSFEGGGEQYF
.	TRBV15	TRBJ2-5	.	TGTGCCACCAGCAGAGGACGGCCTCCGGAGACCCAGTACTTC	CATSRGRPPETQYF
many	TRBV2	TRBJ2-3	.	TGTGCCAGCAGCGGAGCGGATACGCAGTATTTT	CASSGADTQYF
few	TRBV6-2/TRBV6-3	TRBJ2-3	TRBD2	TGTGCCAGCAGTTACTCCGCGGGGGACCCCACAGATACGCAGTATTTT	CASSYSAGDPTDTQYF
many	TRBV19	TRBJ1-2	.	TGTGCCAGTAGGATGGAGGACTATGGCTACACCTTC	CASRMEDYGYTF
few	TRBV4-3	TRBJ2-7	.	TGCGCCAGCAGCCAAGATTTGTCCCCCCCCCCCTACGAGCAGTACTTC	CASSQDLSPPPYEQYF
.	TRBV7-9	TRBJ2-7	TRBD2	TGTGCCAGCAGCTCCCCTAGCGGGAGTTCCGAGCAGTACTTC	CASSSPSGSSEQYF
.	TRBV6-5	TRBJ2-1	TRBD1	TGTGCCAGCAGTCGGACAGGGGACGATGAGCAGTTCTTC	CASSRTGDDEQFF